These 14 T cell receptor beta chains came from one sample sequenced in a study of metastatic and nonmetastatic thyroid tumors (dated by TCRdb to about 2020). Library construction relied on PCR. Data came from an Illumina HiSeq 4000. TCRdb reprocessed the public reads (quality trimming at Q25 with fastp, clone calling with MiXCR) and kept in-frame beta chains. The sample data list about 27,000 clones, and around an eighth of these were observed just once. In total, the top ten clones hold 15% to 20% of the sample. No patient had received any treatment before thyroid surgery. The material sequenced was blood. The receptors shown here come from a female donor with papillary thyroid cancer or a benign thyroid nodule (not recorded which). Some clones in this sample may be carry-over from other donors' samples.

In its sample, this clone was seen many times. The chain uses TRBV20-1 and TRBJ2-1; D uncertain. The V end lost 7 bases, the J end lost 1 base, and 14 bases lay between the germline ends. There are 14 residues in the CDR3. Germline V gene sequence: CDR1 DFQATT, CDR2 SNEGSKA (reference sequence). The CDR3 nucleotides read TGCAGTGGGCTCGGTCCGCCTTCCTACAATGAGCAGTTCTTC. It encodes CSGLGPPSYNEQFF.

In regard to this clone: A much larger clone lies a single base off, so this may be a read error. The chain links TRBV10-3 to TRBJ2-2; D possibly corresponds to TRBD2 (6 bases). The CDR3 totals 12 residues. CDR1 and CDR2 from the germline V gene are ENHRY and SYGVKD. The CDR3 bases are TGTGCCATCAGACAATCAGGCGGGGAGATGTTTTTT. It encodes CAIRQSGGEMFF.

This clone was recorded at least ten times. The chain links TRBV7-9 to TRBJ2-1, with TRBD1 matching 10 bases. Germline assignment: CDR1 SEHNR and CDR2 FQNEAQ (reference sequence). J lost 8 bases, V lost 5 bases, and 6 bases had no gene match. This CDR3 spans 14 amino acids. CDR3 amino acids: CASSRQGAGDEQFF. The CDR3 nucleotides are TGTGCCAGCAGCCGACAGGGGGCAGGGGATGAGCAGTTCTTC. The full variable domain, in which reference TRBV7-9 and TRBJ2-1 provide the parts outside the CDR3, is DTGVSQNPRHKITKRGQNVTFRCDPISEHNRLYWYRQTLGQGPEFLTYFQNEAQLEKSRLLSDRFSAERPKGSFSTLEIQRTEQGDSAMYLCASSRQGAGDEQFFGPGTRLTVL.

This clone has at least ten counts. Here the CDR3 DNA reads TGCGCCAGCAGCTCCAGGCAGATGAACACTGAAGCTTTCTTT. Protein: CASSSRQMNTEAFF. V usage is TRBV5-1 and J usage is TRBJ1-1; D call uncertain. V was clipped by 3 bases and J by 0 bases, with 9 bases between them. The CDR3 is 14 amino acids. Germline CDR1 reads SGHRS; CDR2 reads YFSETQ.

The table lists this clone with many counts. V and J are TRBV20-1 and TRBJ1-1; unclear D gene. CDR3 size: 15 residues. The ends were cut back, 4 bases at V and 1 base at J, with 16 bases in the middle. Germline V lookup: CDR1 DFQATT, CDR2 SNEGSKA (reference sequence). In nucleotides, the CDR3 is TGCAGTGCTACACCTTTGGGGTTCAGGAACACTGAAGCTTTCTTT. Amino acid sequence: CSATPLGFRNTEAFF.

This clone was observed at least ten times. In the same sample, other DNA sequences code for this CDR3. V and J are TRBV19 and TRBJ1-2; 7 bases align to TRBD1. The CDR3 has 14 amino acids. The ends lost 6 bases at V and 6 bases at J; junction bases unmatched: 10. Germline V gives CDR1 LNHDA, CDR2 SQIVND (reference sequence). For the CDR3, the DNA is TGTGCCAGTAGCGCCGGAGGGACAGATCATGGCTACACCTTC. The encoded protein is CASSAGGTDHGYTF. The whole variable domain, filled in from reference TRBV19 and TRBJ1-2, reads DGGITQSPKYLFRKEGQNVTLSCEQNLNHDAMYWYRQDPGQGLRLIYYSQIVNDFQKGDIAEGYSVSREKKESFPLTVTSAQKNPTAFYLCASSAGGTDHGYTFGSGTRLTVV.

This sequence joins TRBV12-3 or TRBV12-4 and TRBJ2-3, with D tentatively TRBD2 (6 bases). Trimming stripped 7 bases from V and 0 bases from J, with 20 bases between. CDR3 length: 17 residues. In DNA form, the CDR3 reads TGTGCCAGCACCCGACCGGGACTGGCATCTAGCACAGATACGCAGTATTTT. It yields the protein CASTRPGLASSTDTQYF.

There are many counts of this clone. The chain recombines TRBV4-2 with TRBJ2-1, with D tentatively TRBD1 (5 bases). The CDR3 runs to 16 residues. Trimming left V 4 bases short and J 6 bases short, with 19 bases between. Germline V gives CDR1 LGHNA, CDR2 YNFKEQ. This CDR3 is CASSPGGARGTNEQFF. In nucleotides, the CDR3 is TGTGCCAGCAGCCCGGGTGGAGCTAGGGGTACCAATGAGCAGTTCTTC.

This clone was detected ten times or more. This chain connects TRBV5-4 to TRBJ2-1; TRBD1 matches 11 bases. V lost 3 bases, J lost 5 bases, and 4 bases stayed unmatched. The CDR3 sequence is 15 residues long. CDR1 and CDR2 from the germline V gene are SGHNT and YYREEE (reference sequence). This CDR3 is CASSWDRGGNNEQFF. The CDR3 DNA reads TGTGCCAGCAGCTGGGACAGGGGGGGTAACAATGAGCAGTTCTTC.

With respect to this clone: A much larger clone differs from this one at a single base, so this may be a read error. The CDR3 region has the DNA TGCGCCAGCAGCCGATACAGCGTCAATGAGCAGTTCTTC. This encodes CASSRYSVNEQFF. The chain carries TRBV5-1 and TRBJ2-1; D ambiguous. The V gene lost 4 bases and the J gene lost 6 bases, with 11 bases spanning the gap. From germline, CDR1 is SGHRS and CDR2 YFSETQ. CDR3 length: 13 amino acids. Full variable domain (remainder filled in from reference TRBV5-1 and TRBJ2-1): KAGVTQTPRYLIKTRGQQVTLSCSPISGHRSVSWYQQTPGQGLQFLFEYFSETQRNKGNFPGRFSGRQFSNSRSEMNVSTLELGDSALYLCASSRYSVNEQFFGPGTRLTVL.

This clone was seen repeatedly, ten times or more. This chain links TRBV11-2 with TRBJ2-7; 9 bases map to TRBD2. The CDR3 loop spans 17 amino acids. The germline V gene has CDR1 SGHAT and CDR2 FQNNGV. V trimming: 7 bases; J trimming: 2 bases; junction bases outside the gene matches: 15. The CDR3 nucleotides read TGTGCCAGCACCATCCGCTATAGCGGGAGCTTGGCCTACGAGCAGTACTTC. This codes for CASTIRYSGSLAYEQYF.

The chain uses TRBV7-8 and TRBJ1-4; maybe TRBD1 (6 bases). The germline V gene encodes CDR1 SGHVS and CDR2 FQNEAQ. The V end lost 5 bases, the J end lost 2 bases, and 21 bases lay between the germline ends. The length of the CDR3 is 18 residues. CDR3 nucleotides: TGTGCCAGCAGCCCTAGACTGGGGGGGGCGCGGACTAATGAAAAACTGTTTTTT. This encodes CASSPRLGGARTNEKLFF. The whole variable domain, filled in from reference TRBV7-8 and TRBJ1-4, reads GAGVSQSPRYKVAKRGQDVALRCDPISGHVSLFWYQQALGQGPEFLTYFQNEAQLDKSGLPSDRFFAERPEGSVSTLKIQRTQQEDSAVYLCASSPRLGGARTNEKLFFGSGTQLSVL.

This clone was observed at least ten times. The V gene is TRBV10-3, the J gene TRBJ1-5, with D unclear. V lost 2 bases and J lost 4, with 9 bases in between. The germline CDR1 and CDR2 sequences are ENHRY and SYGVKD. The CDR3 sequence is 14 residues long. In DNA form, the CDR3 reads TGTGCCATCAGTGAGGGGTCCGGGAATCAGCCCCAGCATTTT. It specifies CAISEGSGNQPQHF.

This clone was seen repeatedly, ten times or more. The chain couples TRBV7-9 to TRBJ2-3; no firm D call. CDR3 size: 13 residues. Trimming left V 1 base short and J 3 bases short, with 5 bases between. Germline assignment: CDR1 SEHNR and CDR2 FQNEAQ (reference sequence). The CDR3: CASSLVTTDTQYF. DNA of the CDR3: TGTGCCAGCAGCTTAGTAACTACAGATACGCAGTATTTT.